This T cell receptor (beta chain) was identified in a study of siplizumab effects on memory and regulatory T cells. TCRdb keeps only in-frame clones here, not all; method: immunoSEQ multiplex PCR. The data show 85,000 to 130,000 clones, over 90% seen once. The CDR3 covers 15 residues. From germline, CDR1 is SGDLS and CDR2 YYNGEE. With 0 bases removed from V and 2 bases from J, the gap between germline ends came to 12 bases. Study-level findings and limits: Alloreactive sequences traceable to unstimulated CD4+ memory cells declined significantly under siplizumab. Many proliferating CD4+ or CD8+ clones remained unclassified. Roughly 75-96% of them could not be assigned either a naive or a memory phenotype. Naive T cells were seen as more diverse than memory cells and as major alloresponse contributors.

This clone was seen a handful of times. As yet, its antigen is unknown. The sequencing input was Tregs sorted from blood. The chain uses TRBV9 and TRBJ2-7, with D possibly called TRBD1 or TRBD2 (5 bases each). This clonotype was obtained from a human donor in good health. The CDR3 DNA is TGTGCCAGCAGCGTAGGAGGGACCTCGGCCTACGAGCAGTACTTC. Its translation: CASSVGGTSAYEQYF.